This passage covers 15 T cell receptor beta chains from one sample sequenced in a study of T cell clonality in common variable immunodeficiency. Libraries were prepared by immunoSEQ multiplex PCR; TCRdb keeps only in-frame clonotypes and omits some of them. The profile covers around 57,000 clones, none occurring a single time. Sequenced sample: peripheral blood mononuclear cells. These receptors were taken from a person between 18 and 70 years old in good health.

The table lists this clone with many counts. Read coverage stops 3 residues before the CDR3 terminus; the germline J gene supplies the remainder. The chain joins TRBV20-1 to TRBJ1-1, with 7 bases matching TRBD1. V shed 2 bases, J shed 5 bases, and the junction held 11 bases outside the gene matches. Germline loops: CDR1 DFQATT, CDR2 SNEGSKA (reference sequence). The CDR3 consists of 15 residues. The CDR3 sequence: CSARWDSSRRTEAFF. CDR3 bases read: TGCAGTGCTAGATGGGACAGCAGTCGTAGAACTGAA.

This clone was observed many times. The sequence runs out 3 residues before the end of the CDR3; the remainder is reconstructed from the germline J gene. This rearrangement joins TRBV2 to TRBJ2-2; D is uncertain. The CDR3 runs to 15 residues. V was pared by 5 bases and J by 4 bases, with 14 bases between. Per the germline V gene, CDR1 is SNHLY and CDR2 is FYNNEI. Partial CDR3 DNA: TGTGCCAGCAGTATTACAAAACAATTCACCGGGGAG. Protein sequence: CASSITKQFTGE. The whole CDR3 sequence is CASSITKQFTGELFF.

In this sample, this clone turned up many times. The CDR3 end lies 3 residues beyond the end of the read and is filled in from the germline J gene. The rearrangement links TRBV19 to TRBJ2-7, with 7 bases identical to TRBD1. Germline V gene lookup returns CDR1 LNHDA and CDR2 SQIVND (reference sequence). This CDR3 contains 16 residues. V shed 3 bases, J shed 3 bases, and the junction held 11 bases outside the gene matches. Incomplete CDR3 DNA: TGTGCCAGTAGTATCTCCGGGACAGTGGGGTTCTACGAG. Translated, it gives CASSISGTVGFYE. The complete CDR3 protein is CASSISGTVGFYEQYF.

This clone appeared many times. The CDR3 goes on 3 residues after the read ends, and that part is filled in from the germline J gene. The sample carries other DNA sequences with the same CDR3. V and J are TRBV20-1 and TRBJ2-1; 7 nucleotides align to TRBD1. Trimming removed 3 bases from V and 1 base from J; junction bases left unmatched: 3. Germline CDR1 is DFQATT and CDR2 is SNEGSKA (reference sequence). The CDR3 is 14 amino acids. The sequenced CDR3 bases are TGCAGTGCTAGCAGGGGGAGTTCCTACAATGAG. This sequence encodes CSASRGSSYNE. The entire CDR3 protein reads CSASRGSSYNEQFF.

This clone was seen at least ten times. The CDR3 end falls 3 residues outside the read, so it is completed with the germline J gene. The gene calls are TRBV19 and TRBJ2-7; TRBD2 aligns across 7 bases. Looked up from germline, CDR1 is LNHDA and CDR2 is SQIVND (reference sequence). The CDR3 spans 14 residues. Trimming cost V 3 bases and J 0 bases; bases outside gene matches: 2. The CDR3 reads CASSMTSNSYEQYF. CDR3 DNA, as far as it was read: TGTGCCAGTAGTATGACTAGCAACTCCTACGAG.

This clone was seen only a few times. Read sequence stops 3 residues before the CDR3 end, and the germline J gene provides the missing end. The V gene is TRBV7-8, the J gene TRBJ2-5, with D possibly matching TRBD2 (6 bases). CDR1 is SGHVS, CDR2 FQNEAQ, per germline. Trimming left V 5 bases short and J 5 bases short, with 12 bases between. This CDR3 spans 13 amino acids. CDR3 DNA, as far as it was read: TGTGCCAGCAGCACAGGAGGGTTGGAGACC. Its protein is CASSTGGLET. The whole CDR3 sequence reads CASSTGGLETQYF.

The sample holds many counts of this clone. The read ends 3 residues before the CDR3 terminus; that terminus is restored from the germline J gene. The J gene is TRBJ1-6, the V gene TRBV19; 10 bases line up with TRBD1. CDR3 length: 17 amino acids. J was trimmed by 8 bases and V by 4 bases; bases with no gene match: 11. Germline V gene sequence: CDR1 LNHDA, CDR2 SQIVND (reference sequence). The covered CDR3 bases are TGTGCCAGTAGTACAACCAGGACCGGGACAGGGGATTCACCC. Its protein product is CASSTTRTGTGDSP. The whole CDR3 protein reads CASSTTRTGTGDSPLHF.

In its sample, this clone was seen many times. The sequenced fragment ends 3 residues before the CDR3 boundary, so the rest is inferred from the germline J gene. J is TRBJ2-1 and V is TRBV30; possible D gene TRBD1, 5 bases. This CDR3 has 15 amino acids. V dropped 8 bases and J dropped 0 bases, with 17 bases sitting between them. In germline, CDR1 is GTSNPN, CDR2 SVGIG (reference sequence). This chain's CDR3 is CAQRGKGSSYNEQFF. The part of the CDR3 DNA that was read is TGTGCCCAAAGAGGAAAGGGGTCCTCCTACAATGAG. Variable domain in full (rest from reference TRBV30 and TRBJ2-1): SQTIHQWPATLVQPVGSPLSLECTVEGTSNPNLYWYRQAAGRGLQLLFYSVGIGQISSEVPQNLSASRPQDRQFILSSKKLLLSDSGFYLCAQRGKGSSYNEQFFGPGTRLTVL.

Ten or more counts support this clone. The CDR3 end falls 3 residues outside the read, so it is completed with the germline J gene. The rearrangement links TRBV5-1 to TRBJ2-7, with a tentative D call TRBD1 (5 bases). Germline CDR1 SGHRS, CDR2 YFSETQ. Deletions cut 4 bases from V and 5 bases from J, with 10 bases between. This CDR3 is built from 12 residues. The CDR3 DNA, read in part, is TGCGCCAGCAGCGCAAGGGGCGACGAG. This translates into CASSARGDE. The CDR3 in its entirety is CASSARGDEQYF.

This clone appeared many times. The DNA ends 3 residues before the CDR3 does, and the rest of the CDR3 is filled in from the germline J gene. The rearrangement joins TRBV19 to TRBJ2-1; 7 nucleotides agree with TRBD2. The V gene end was trimmed by 3 bases and the J gene end by 3 bases; junction bases not matched to a gene: 5. Germline V gene lookup returns CDR1 LNHDA and CDR2 SQIVND (reference sequence). The CDR3 is 15 amino acids. This CDR3 is CASSMSSGYYNEQFF. The part of the CDR3 DNA that was read is TGTGCCAGTAGTATGTCTAGCGGTTACTACAATGAG.

This clone was seen many times. Read data end 3 residues before the CDR3 end; the end is taken from the germline J gene. J is TRBJ2-7 and V is TRBV6-2 or TRBV6-3, with D uncertain. The ends were cut back, 2 bases at V and 0 bases at J, with 11 bases in the middle. Germline CDR1 MNHEY, CDR2 SVGEGT. This CDR3 is 15 amino acids long. CDR3 region: CASSYGLVSSYEQYF. The CDR3 bases that were read are TGTGCCAGCAGTTACGGGCTCGTGAGCTCCTACGAG.

This clone has a count of ten or more. The CDR3 reads CASSLGSRGNQPQHF. The part of the CDR3 DNA that was read is TGTGCCAGCAGCTTAGGATCCAGGGGAAATCAGCCC. The chain recombines TRBV7-2 with TRBJ1-5; TRBD1 might be the D (6 bases). The CDR3 end falls 3 residues outside the read, so it is completed with the germline J gene. CDR1 and CDR2 (germline): SGHTA, FQGNSA. Trimming cost V 1 base and J 4 bases, with 11 bases left between them. The CDR3 length is 15 residues.

In its sample, this clone was seen many times. Read sequence stops 3 residues before the CDR3 end, and the germline J gene provides the missing end. The chain recombines TRBV7-9 with TRBJ1-5, with 9 bases identical to TRBD1. Per the germline V gene, CDR1 is SEHNR and CDR2 is FQNEAQ (reference sequence). The CDR3 covers 15 residues. V shed 1 base, J shed 5 bases, and the junction held 3 bases outside the gene matches. The CDR3 bases that were read are TGTGCCAGCAGCTTAGGACAGGGGGATTATCAGCCC. Translation: CASSLGQGDYQP. Given in full, the CDR3 is CASSLGQGDYQPQHF.

This clone came up many times. The sequence runs out 3 residues before the end of the CDR3; the remainder is reconstructed from the germline J gene. The chain combines TRBV10-3 with TRBJ1-1, with 10 bases aligning to TRBD1. The trim removed 5 bases at V and 3 bases at J, leaving 9 bases unmatched. The CDR3 consists of 16 residues. Germline-derived CDR1 and CDR2 are ENHRY and SYGVKD. This chain's CDR3 is CAISLGTGARYTEAFF. The CDR3 bases that were read are TGTGCCATCAGTCTAGGGACAGGGGCCAGGTACACTGAA.

This clone was observed many times. The CDR3 extends 3 residues past the end of the read, so its final part is completed from the germline J gene. J is TRBJ1-1 and V is TRBV18; D is perhaps TRBD1 (6 bases). V was trimmed by 1 base and J by 1 base, leaving 13 bases between them. In germline, CDR1 is KGHSH, CDR2 LQKENI. This CDR3 comprises 16 residues. The CDR3 loop reads CASSPLRGLGNTEAFF. The sequenced CDR3 bases are TGTGCCAGCTCACCACTCAGGGGCCTTGGGAACACTGAA.